This section outlines one T cell receptor (beta chain) sequence together with its context. This entry belongs to a study of blood T cell repertoires in COVID-19. Libraries were prepared by immunoSEQ multiplex PCR; TCRdb keeps only in-frame clonotypes and omits some of them. Of around 70,000 clones in the sample, about 91% were seen once. J was trimmed by 5 bases and V by 5 bases; bases with no gene match: 4. The CDR3 is made up of 13 amino acids. CDR1 SGHAT and CDR2 FQDESV come from the germline V gene (reference sequence). The sample consisted of peripheral blood. The V and J genes are TRBV11-1 and TRBJ2-5; 8 bases are shared with TRBD1. The TCR sequence derives from a human donor in a cohort sampled during active COVID-19. The CDR3 region has the DNA TGTGCCAGCAGCCGGGACAGGCCCGAGACCCAGTACTTC. Protein sequence: CASSRDRPETQYF.